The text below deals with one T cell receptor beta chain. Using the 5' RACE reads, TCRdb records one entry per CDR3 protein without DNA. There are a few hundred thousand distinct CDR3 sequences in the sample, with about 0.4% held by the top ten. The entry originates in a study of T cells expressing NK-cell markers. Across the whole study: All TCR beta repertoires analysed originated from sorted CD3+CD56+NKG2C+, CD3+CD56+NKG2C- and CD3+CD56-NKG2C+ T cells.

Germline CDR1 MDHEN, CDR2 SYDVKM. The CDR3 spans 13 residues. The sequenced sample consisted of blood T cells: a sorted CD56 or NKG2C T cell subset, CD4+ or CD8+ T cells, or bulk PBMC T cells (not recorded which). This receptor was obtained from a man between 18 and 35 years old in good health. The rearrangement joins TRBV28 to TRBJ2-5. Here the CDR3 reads CASSRLFQETQYF.